These 15 T cell receptor beta chains came from one sample sequenced in a study of shared clonotypes between healthy human individuals. Measured with immunoSEQ multiplex PCR; TCRdb has only the in-frame clones, and not every one. The data hold roughly 1,100,000 clones, with roughly 75% observed a single time. Sample: memory CD4+ T cells sorted from blood. Subset meaning: CD45RA-negative fraction. The receptors derive from a man between 18 and 29 years old in good health.

This clone was recorded at least ten times. The rearrangement joins TRBV6-6 to TRBJ2-7; D gene uncertain. Deletions cut 5 bases from V and 6 bases from J, with 17 bases between. Germline CDR1 is MNHNY and CDR2 is SVGAGI (reference sequence). The CDR3 loop spans 14 amino acids. CDR3 nucleotide sequence: TGTGCCAGCAGTCCCCGACTGGAGCTGGGCGAGCAGTACTTC. This encodes CASSPRLELGEQYF.

The gene calls are TRBV18 and TRBJ2-7; no reliable D call. Per the germline V gene, CDR1 is KGHSH and CDR2 is LQKENI. CDR3 length: 14 residues. V lost 3 bases and J lost 2, with 11 bases in between. Written as DNA, the CDR3 is TGTGCCAGCTCACCCAGTGGTAAGCCCTACGAGCAGTACTTC. Protein product: CASSPSGKPYEQYF.

The chain couples TRBV5-1 to TRBJ1-1, with D possibly being TRBD1 (6 bases). The CDR3 length is 13 residues. CDR1 is SGHRS, CDR2 YFSETQ, per germline. V gave up 0 bases and J gave up 8 bases, with 11 bases separating them. The CDR3: CASSLAGGLEAFF. The CDR3 DNA reads TGCGCCAGCAGCTTGGCGGGGGGGCTAGAAGCTTTCTTT.

The sample holds a few counts of this clone. V and J are TRBV28 and TRBJ2-7; D is possibly TRBD2 (7 bases). The CDR3 contains 18 residues. Germline CDR1 MDHEN, CDR2 SYDVKM. V gave up 4 bases and J gave up 4 bases, with 26 bases separating them. This CDR3 is CASSSSGIRGGLPYEQYF. CDR3 in DNA: TGTGCCAGCAGTTCCTCCGGGATTAGGGGGGGACTCCCATACGAGCAGTACTTC. The full variable domain, with the rest looked up from reference TRBV28 and TRBJ2-7, is DVKVTQSSRYLVKRTGEKVFLECVQDMDHENMFWYRQDPGLGLRLIYFSYDVKMKEKGDIPEGYSVSREKKERFSLILESASTNQTSMYLCASSSSGIRGGLPYEQYFGPGTRLTVT.

The chain couples TRBV5-4 to TRBJ1-6, with D possibly being TRBD1 (5 bases). Germline values: CDR1 SGHNT, CDR2 YYREEE (reference sequence). The length of the CDR3 is 13 residues. V shed 4 bases and J shed 7 bases, with 9 bases lying between them. The CDR3, as DNA: TGTGCCAGCAGCCCAAGACAGAATTCACCCCTCCACTTT. Its translation is CASSPRQNSPLHF.

The chain carries TRBV18 and TRBJ2-7; 9 nucleotides match TRBD1. CDR3 size: 16 residues. With V trimmed by 5 bases and J by 5 bases, 13 bases remained unmatched. CDR1 and CDR2 (germline): KGHSH, LQKENI. The CDR3 spells CASSSLRPGQGNEQYF. In DNA, the CDR3 is TGTGCCAGCTCATCGCTTCGGCCGGGACAGGGCAACGAGCAGTACTTC. Together with reference TRBV18 and TRBJ2-7, the CDR3 gives the full variable domain: NAGVMQNPRHLVRRRGQEARLRCSPMKGHSHVYWYRQLPEEGLKFMVYLQKENIIDESGMPKERFSAEFPKEGPSILRIQQVVRGDSAAYFCASSSLRPGQGNEQYFGPGTRLTVT.

The chain employs TRBV12-5 and TRBJ2-5; D may be TRBD2 (5 bases). The J call is doubtful: the DNA matches TRBJ2-7 better. This CDR3 spans 12 amino acids. Germline values: CDR1 LGHNT, CDR2 FRNRAP. The CDR3 coding sequence is TGTGCTAGTGGTCCCGCCCGGGGCGAGCAGTACTTC. It translates to CASGPARGEQYF.

This clone occurred once. The chain is built from TRBV19 and TRBJ2-1, with D tentatively TRBD1 or TRBD2 (5 bases each). Germline V gene data show CDR1 as LNHDA and CDR2 as SQIVND (reference sequence). The CDR3 is made up of 17 amino acids. Between the trimmed V and J ends, which lost 1 base and 8 bases, there was a span of 21 bases. The CDR3: CASSIAAQGRSQHEQFF. CDR3 nucleotides: TGTGCCAGTAGTATAGCGGCCCAGGGACGTTCGCAACATGAGCAGTTCTTC.

The chain joins TRBV10-3 to TRBJ2-1; 9 bases match TRBD1. This CDR3 has 16 amino acids. Looked up from germline, CDR1 is ENHRY and CDR2 is SYGVKD. V shed 6 bases, J shed 2 bases, and the junction held 8 bases outside the gene matches. The DNA for the CDR3 is TGTGCCATCAGCGCACGACAGGGGGGGACCTACAATGAGCAGTTCTTC. Translating it yields CAISARQGGTYNEQFF.

This clone has just a few counts. The gene calls are TRBV19 and TRBJ1-1; 7 nucleotides align to TRBD1. Germline V CDR1 and CDR2: LNHDA, SQIVND (reference sequence). V gave up 5 bases and J gave up 5 bases; unmatched junction bases: 5. This CDR3 comprises 13 residues. CDR3 sequence reads: CASSATGRTEAFF. For the CDR3, the DNA is TGTGCCAGTAGTGCGACAGGGAGGACTGAAGCTTTCTTT.

The chain recombines TRBV4-1 with TRBJ2-3; D is ambiguous. The CDR3 spans 13 residues. Trimming shortened V by 0 bases and J by 4 bases, and 5 bases separated the two germline ends. CDR1 and CDR2 from the germline V gene are MGHRA and YSYEKL. The CDR3 coding sequence is TGCGCCAGCAGCCAAGACCTCCCAGATACGCAGTATTTT. Encoded protein: CASSQDLPDTQYF.

This chain joins TRBV11-2 and TRBJ1-5; D remains ambiguous. The CDR3 length is 15 residues. Trimming left V 2 bases short and J 0 bases short, with 8 bases between. Germline values: CDR1 SGHAT, CDR2 FQNNGV. CDR3 coding DNA: TGTGCCAGCAGCTTATGGGGAAATAGCAATCAGCCCCAGCATTTT. Protein product: CASSLWGNSNQPQHF.

The genes are TRBV6-4 and TRBJ1-4; the D gene is possibly TRBD1 (5 bases). With 4 bases removed from V and 8 bases from J, the gap between germline ends came to 20 bases. This CDR3 comprises 16 residues. Looked up from germline, CDR1 is MRHNA and CDR2 is SNTAGT. The CDR3 here is CASSAGGTDLKEKLFF. The CDR3 coding sequence is TGTGCCAGCAGTGCCGGGGGGACGGACCTAAAGGAAAAACTGTTTTTT.

V is TRBV5-1 and J is TRBJ2-2, with 7 nucleotides matching TRBD1. J gave up 2 bases and V 4 bases, and 5 bases lay outside the gene matches. This CDR3 region has 15 residues. Germline assignment: CDR1 SGHRS and CDR2 YFSETQ. The CDR3 bases are TGCGCCAGCAGCACCGGGACAGTTAACACCGGGGAGCTGTTTTTT. The encoded protein is CASSTGTVNTGELFF.

The chain has TRBV5-6 and TRBJ2-3; D remains unclear. Per germline, CDR1 SGHDT and CDR2 YYEEEE. The V and J ends lost 0 bases and 2 bases respectively, with 10 bases between them. This CDR3 has 15 amino acids. This CDR3 is CASSLVGITTDTQYF. The CDR3 bases are TGTGCCAGCAGCTTGGTGGGGATAACCACAGATACGCAGTATTTT.